These 30 T cell receptor beta chains originate from one sample sequenced in a study of T cell responses to AZD1222 COVID-19 vaccine. Sequencing used immunoSEQ multiplex PCR; TCRdb keeps in-frame clones, though not all of them. Among about 190,000 clones listed, almost 95% were seen once. The starting material was peripheral blood, obtained on day 0 of AZD1222 vaccination. The source is an adult in good health.

The rearrangement uses TRBV3-1 (or the pseudogene TRBV3-2) and TRBJ1-1; D ambiguous. V gave up 2 bases and J gave up 1 base, with 5 bases separating them. Germline-derived CDR1 and CDR2 are LGHDT and YNNKEL (reference sequence). CDR3 length: 13 residues. The CDR3 nucleotides read TGTGCCAGCAGCCAAATCCGGAACACTGAAGCTTTCTTT. This encodes CASSQIRNTEAFF.

The V gene is TRBV6-5, the J gene TRBJ1-2; D call uncertain. The germline gives CDR1 MNHEY, CDR2 SVGAGI. The V end was cut by 5 bases, the J end by 3 bases, with 16 bases between. The CDR3 runs 15 residues. The CDR3 sequence is CASSRSGGWDYGYTF. CDR3 DNA: TGTGCCAGCAGTAGATCGGGCGGATGGGACTATGGCTACACCTTC.

The count of this clone is one. The DNA for the CDR3 is TGTGCCAGCACCAAACAGGGACAGAATTCACCCCTCCACTTT. It specifies CASTKQGQNSPLHF. The chain has TRBV3-1 (or the pseudogene TRBV3-2) and TRBJ1-6, with 7 bases lining up with TRBD1. Germline trimming cut 7 bases from V and 7 bases from J; bases unmatched to any gene: 7. CDR1 LGHDT and CDR2 YNNKEL come from the germline V gene (reference sequence). This CDR3 is built from 14 residues.

This clone was picked up a small number of times. The chain couples TRBV3-1 (or the pseudogene TRBV3-2) to TRBJ1-5; D unclear. Trimming removed 1 base at V and 3 bases at J, with 7 bases between. The germline V gene encodes CDR1 LGHDT and CDR2 YNNKEL (reference sequence). The CDR3 totals 14 residues. The CDR3 DNA reads as TGTGCCAGCAGCCAAGGGATGGTCAATCAGCCCCAGCATTTT. Amino acids: CASSQGMVNQPQHF.

The chain couples TRBV5-8 to TRBJ1-1, with a possible D match to TRBD1 (5 bases). Germline-derived CDR1 and CDR2 are SGHTS and YDEGEE. Trimming cost V 2 bases and J 9 bases, with 8 bases left between them. CDR3 length: 11 amino acids. The CDR3 DNA reads TGTGCCAGCAGCTTAGACAGTCAAGCTTTCTTT. It codes for CASSLDSQAFF.

The chain couples TRBV9 to TRBJ2-3, with D tentatively TRBD2 (6 bases). The length of the CDR3 is 14 residues. Germline V gives CDR1 SGDLS, CDR2 YYNGEE. The V end lost 4 bases, the J end lost 6 bases, and 15 bases lay between the germline ends. In DNA form, the CDR3 reads TGTGCCAGCAGCTCGAGACCGGGGGAGGATACGCAGTATTTT. This translates into CASSSRPGEDTQYF.

The rearrangement links TRBV7-3 to TRBJ1-1, with TRBD1 as a possible D gene (5 bases). The CDR3 contains 14 residues. V was cut by 5 bases and J by 3 bases, with 13 bases left in between. The V gene's germline CDR1 is SGHTA and CDR2 FQGTGA. The CDR3 nucleotides read TGTGCCAGCAGCCATCTCCGGGGGGACACTGAAGCTTTCTTT. It specifies CASSHLRGDTEAFF.

The CDR3 DNA sequence: TGTGCCACCAGCTTCTCGACAGGGGGGACTGAAGCTTTCTTT. Translation: CATSFSTGGTEAFF. The genes are TRBV15 and TRBJ1-1; 9 positions match TRBD1. CDR1 and CDR2 (germline): LNHNV, YYDKDF (reference sequence). Germline trimming cut 5 bases from V and 5 bases from J; bases unmatched to any gene: 6. The CDR3 sequence is 14 residues long.

The chain has TRBV5-1 and TRBJ2-2; no firm D call. The CDR3 consists of 13 residues. Trimming stripped 0 bases from V and 4 bases from J, with 4 bases between. Germline CDR1 reads SGHRS; CDR2 reads YFSETQ. The CDR3 here is CASSLDRTGELFF. CDR3 DNA: TGCGCCAGCAGCTTGGACCGCACCGGGGAGCTGTTTTTT.

This chain uses TRBV5-1 with TRBJ1-2; 9 bases agree with TRBD1. Per germline, CDR1 SGHRS and CDR2 YFSETQ. The CDR3 has 16 amino acids. With 4 bases clipped from V and 0 bases from J, the junction kept 7 bases outside the gene matches. CDR3 coding DNA: TGCGCCAGCAGCCCCGGGACAGGGCCCTCTAACTATGGCTACACCTTC. It yields the protein CASSPGTGPSNYGYTF.

V is TRBV4-2 and J is TRBJ2-7, with D perhaps matching TRBD2 (5 bases). V dropped 0 bases and J dropped 7 bases, with 16 bases sitting between them. The length of the CDR3 is 15 residues. Germline CDR1 reads LGHNA; CDR2 reads YNFKEQ. DNA of the CDR3: TGTGCCAGCAGCCAAGATAGGGCGGGCTTCCGGGAGCAGTACTTC. It encodes CASSQDRAGFREQYF.

The J gene is TRBJ1-1, the V gene TRBV3-1 (or the pseudogene TRBV3-2); D is uncertain. Trimming cost V 1 base and J 1 base, with 13 bases left between them. In germline, CDR1 is LGHDT, CDR2 YNNKEL (reference sequence). This CDR3 has 16 residues. The CDR3: CASSQVESVRNTEAFF. CDR3 nucleotide sequence: TGTGCCAGCAGCCAAGTTGAATCGGTTCGGAACACTGAAGCTTTCTTT.

This clone was recorded a few times. The gene calls are TRBV27 and TRBJ1-2; 7 nucleotides align to TRBD1. Germline V gene data show CDR1 as MNHEY and CDR2 as SMNVEV (reference sequence). With 6 bases clipped from V and 8 bases from J, the junction kept 6 bases outside the gene matches. The CDR3 contains 12 residues. The CDR3 DNA follows: TGTGCCAGCAGGGATGGACAGGACGGCTACACCTTC. As protein: CASRDGQDGYTF.

The chain joins TRBV6-5 to TRBJ1-5; D gene unclear. The CDR3 length is 13 residues. Germline V gene data show CDR1 as MNHEY and CDR2 as SVGAGI. V lost 7 bases and J lost 7, with 14 bases in between. Written as DNA, the CDR3 is TGTGCCAGCACCCTGGGCAATTCCCAGCCCCAGCATTTT. Translating it yields CASTLGNSQPQHF.

V is TRBV9 and J is TRBJ2-2, with 7 bases fitting TRBD1. The ends lost 3 bases at V and 3 bases at J; junction bases unmatched: 5. The germline V gene has CDR1 SGDLS and CDR2 YYNGEE. This CDR3 spans 15 amino acids. This CDR3 is CASSGGQAHTGELFF. As DNA, the CDR3 is TGTGCCAGCAGCGGAGGACAGGCTCACACCGGGGAGCTGTTTTTT.

This clone showed up just once. The chain recombines TRBV7-8 with TRBJ2-3; 12 bases map to TRBD1. After removal of 4 bases from V and 5 bases from J, the junction contained 7 bases not matched to a gene. Germline V gene data show CDR1 as SGHVS and CDR2 as FQNEAQ. CDR3 size: 16 residues. CDR3 residues: CASSWGQGAHQDTQYF. The DNA for the CDR3 is TGTGCCAGCAGCTGGGGACAGGGGGCGCATCAAGATACGCAGTATTTT.

The V call is TRBV5-5, the J call TRBJ2-2; a weak D match, TRBD2 (5 bases). Germline assignment: CDR1 SGHKS and CDR2 YYEKEE (reference sequence). Trimming took 2 bases from V and 7 from J, leaving 15 bases between them. This CDR3 has 15 residues. CDR3: CASSLSIATVGELFF. The CDR3 region has the DNA TGTGCCAGCAGCTTATCTATAGCGACGGTCGGGGAGCTGTTTTTT.

The chain joins TRBV3-1 (or the pseudogene TRBV3-2) to TRBJ1-1; D is unclear. Germline V lookup: CDR1 LGHDT, CDR2 YNNKEL (reference sequence). The CDR3 is made up of 13 amino acids. V dropped 3 bases and J dropped 4 bases, with 9 bases sitting between them. Written as DNA, the CDR3 is TGTGCCAGCAGCCAGGCGGGAGGCACTGAAGCTTTCTTT. Translating it yields CASSQAGGTEAFF.

This clone has only one observation. The chain uses TRBV2 and TRBJ2-5; D may be TRBD2 (6 bases). Trimming shortened V by 9 bases and J by 1 base, and 12 bases separated the two germline ends. Germline CDR1 SNHLY, CDR2 FYNNEI. The CDR3 extends over 13 amino acids. CDR3 nucleotides: TGTGCCAGTGATCCGGGACTCCAAGAGACCCAGTACTTC. Amino acid sequence: CASDPGLQETQYF.

This clone came up once. At one of its ends the junction is not consistent with the germline gene, which may arise from a read error. This sequence joins TRBV28 and TRBJ1-3; D is unclear. The CDR3 spans 12 residues. The germline V gene encodes CDR1 MDHEN and CDR2 SYDVKM. In DNA form, the CDR3 reads TGTGCCAGCAGTTTTCTGGACTCCCGGACTCACTTT. Protein: CASSFLDSRTHF.

The CDR3 protein is CASSGRSTGELFF. The CDR3 DNA reads as TGTGCCAGCAGCGGACGTAGTACCGGGGAGCTGTTTTTT. The chain employs TRBV25-1 and TRBJ2-2; D ambiguous. V was clipped by 6 bases and J by 5 bases, with 10 bases between them. Germline V lookup: CDR1 MGHDK, CDR2 SYGVNS. The CDR3 sequence is 13 residues long. The complete variable domain, with remaining parts taken from reference TRBV25-1 and TRBJ2-2, reads EADIYQTPRYLVIGTGKKITLECSQTMGHDKMYWYQQDPGMELHLIHYSYGVNSTEKGDLSSESTVSRIRTEHFPLTLESARPSHTSQYLCASSGRSTGELFFGEGSRLTVL.

This clone was detected once. The chain combines TRBV27 with TRBJ1-4; 9 bases are a match to TRBD1. Germline CDR1 reads MNHEY; CDR2 reads SMNVEV (reference sequence). The CDR3 covers 15 residues. Trimming removed 6 bases from V and 7 bases from J; junction bases left unmatched: 9. Written as DNA, the CDR3 is TGTGCCAGCAGGCCTACAGGGGGCGCGTCTGAAAAACTGTTTTTT. Amino acids: CASRPTGGASEKLFF.

J is TRBJ2-3 and V is TRBV19, with D perhaps TRBD1 (6 bases). V gave up 4 bases and J gave up 0 bases, with 8 bases separating them. CDR1 and CDR2 (germline): LNHDA, SQIVND (reference sequence). This CDR3 contains 14 residues. The CDR3 nucleotides read TGTGCCAGTAGTACCGGACAGAGCACAGATACGCAGTATTTT. Translated: CASSTGQSTDTQYF.

The chain combines TRBV21-1 with TRBJ1-1; the D call of TRBD1 is as the table states it, not checked on the DNA. TRBV21-1 is marked as a pseudogene. The CDR3 has 14 residues. CDR3 in amino acids: CASSTTLDRPEAFF. CDR3 in DNA: TGTGCCAGCAGCACCACATTGGACAGACCCGAAGCTTTCTTT.

Concerning this clone itself: The same CDR3 arises from other DNA sequences in this sample as well. The genes are TRBV19 and TRBJ1-2, with 9 bases that match TRBD1. CDR3 size: 13 residues. The V segment lost 5 bases and the J segment 5 bases; nucleotides outside the gene matches: 3. The germline V gene encodes CDR1 LNHDA and CDR2 SQIVND (reference sequence). In DNA form, the CDR3 reads TGTGCCAGTAGTTCGGGACAGGGATATGGCTACACCTTC. Protein sequence: CASSSGQGYGYTF.

V gene TRBV9 combines with J gene TRBJ2-1; 7 nucleotides agree with TRBD1. V lost 5 bases to trimming and J lost 0 bases; unmatched junction nucleotides: 5. CDR3 length: 15 residues. The germline CDR1 and CDR2 sequences are SGDLS and YYNGEE. CDR3 sequence reads: CASSTGQNSYNEQFF. The CDR3, as DNA: TGTGCCAGCAGTACGGGACAGAACTCCTACAATGAGCAGTTCTTC.

V gene TRBV6-5 combines with J gene TRBJ2-1; 11 nucleotides align to TRBD2. Germline CDR1 reads MNHEY; CDR2 reads SVGAGI. V lost 5 bases, J lost 8 bases, and 5 bases stayed unmatched. This CDR3 has 14 amino acids. For the CDR3, the DNA is TGTGCCAGCAGTAGTAGCGGGGGGGTCTATGAGCAGTTCTTC. Translating gives CASSSSGGVYEQFF.

This chain uses TRBV4-1 with TRBJ1-2; D may be TRBD1 (5 bases). Germline values: CDR1 MGHRA, CDR2 YSYEKL. V was trimmed by 0 bases and J by 5 bases, leaving 19 bases between them. This CDR3 comprises 17 residues. CDR3 in amino acids: CASSQDNYGAETYGYTF. DNA of the CDR3: TGCGCCAGCAGCCAAGATAATTATGGGGCAGAGACTTATGGCTACACCTTC.

V usage is TRBV19 and J usage is TRBJ1-2; D possibly corresponds to TRBD1 (5 bases). Germline V gene lookup returns CDR1 LNHDA and CDR2 SQIVND (reference sequence). This CDR3 has 14 amino acids. V was shortened by 6 bases and J by 4 bases, with 15 bases between the two germline ends. CDR3 sequence: CASRQGGRVYGYTF. The CDR3 DNA reads TGTGCCAGTAGGCAGGGAGGACGAGTCTATGGCTACACCTTC.

The chain couples TRBV3-1 (or the pseudogene TRBV3-2) to TRBJ2-1; a weak D match, TRBD2 (5 bases). CDR3 length equals 16 residues. The V gene lost 1 base and the J gene lost 4 bases, with 14 bases spanning the gap. Germline CDR1 reads LGHDT; CDR2 reads YNNKEL (reference sequence). The CDR3 bases are TGTGCCAGCAGCCAAGGACTAACCAACAGATACAATGAGCAGTTCTTC. Protein product: CASSQGLTNRYNEQFF.